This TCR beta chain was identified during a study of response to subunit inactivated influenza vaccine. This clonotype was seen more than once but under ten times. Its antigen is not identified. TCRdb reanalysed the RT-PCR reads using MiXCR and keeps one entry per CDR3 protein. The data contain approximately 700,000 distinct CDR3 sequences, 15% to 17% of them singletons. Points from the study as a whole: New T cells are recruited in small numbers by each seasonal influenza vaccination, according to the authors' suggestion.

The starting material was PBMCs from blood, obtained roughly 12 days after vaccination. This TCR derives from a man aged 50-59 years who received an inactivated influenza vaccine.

The CDR3 protein is CASSLYRGGNTEAFF. For the CDR3, the DNA is TGTGCCAGCAGCTTATACCGAGGGGGGAACACTGAAGCTTTCTTT. This chain links TRBV7-2 with TRBJ1-1, with D possibly being TRBD1 (6 bases). CDR1 and CDR2 from the germline V gene are SGHTA and FQGNSA. There are 15 residues in the CDR3. Trimming removed 2 bases at V and 1 base at J, with 11 bases between.